Listed here is a single T cell receptor beta chain. Its antigen is unidentified. The method was immunoSEQ multiplex PCR; TCRdb's version includes in-frame clones alone and lacks a portion of them. The sample records some 170,000 clones, 70% to 90% being singletons. This sample is part of a study of T cell responses to AZD1222 COVID-19 vaccine. Study-wide results and limits: Nearly half of unique spike-specific TCRs reportedly avoided B.1.351 and B.1.1.7 mutated regions. Repertoire sampling was restricted to post-peak T cell response timepoints.

The V gene end was trimmed by 0 bases and the J gene end by 6 bases; junction bases not matched to a gene: 7. The CDR3 totals 15 residues. Germline V gene data show CDR1 as SGDLS and CDR2 as YYNGEE. Material: peripheral blood, obtained 28 days after the second dose of the MenACWY control vaccine. This clonotype was obtained from an adult who received the MenACWY meningococcal vaccine as a control. The rearrangement uses TRBV9 and TRBJ2-7; 9 bases are a match to TRBD2. This CDR3 reads CASSVGVAGGGEQYF. In DNA form, the CDR3 reads TGTGCCAGCAGCGTAGGAGTGGCGGGAGGGGGCGAGCAGTACTTC.